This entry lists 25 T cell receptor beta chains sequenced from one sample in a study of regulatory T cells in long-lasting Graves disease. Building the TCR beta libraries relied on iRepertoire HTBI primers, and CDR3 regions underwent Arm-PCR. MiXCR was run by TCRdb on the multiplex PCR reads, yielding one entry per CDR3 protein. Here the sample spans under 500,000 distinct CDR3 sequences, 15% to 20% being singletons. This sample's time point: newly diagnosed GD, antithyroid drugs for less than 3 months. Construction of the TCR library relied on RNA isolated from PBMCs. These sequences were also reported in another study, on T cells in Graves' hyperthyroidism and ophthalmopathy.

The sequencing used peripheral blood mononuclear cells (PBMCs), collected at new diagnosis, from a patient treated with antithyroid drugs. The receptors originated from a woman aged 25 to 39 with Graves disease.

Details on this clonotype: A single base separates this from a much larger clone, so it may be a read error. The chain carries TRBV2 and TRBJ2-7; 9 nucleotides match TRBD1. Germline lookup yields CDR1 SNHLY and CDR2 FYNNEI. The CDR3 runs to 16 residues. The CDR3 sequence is CVSSSTGGAHIYEQYF. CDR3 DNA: TGTGTCAGCAGCTCCACAGGGGGCGCACACATCTACGAGCAGTACTTC.

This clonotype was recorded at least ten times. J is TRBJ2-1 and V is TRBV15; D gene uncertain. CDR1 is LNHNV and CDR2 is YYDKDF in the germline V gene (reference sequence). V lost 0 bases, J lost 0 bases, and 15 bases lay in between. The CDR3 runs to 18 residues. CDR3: CATSRDKSRIPSYNEQFF. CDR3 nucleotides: TGTGCCACCAGCAGAGATAAGTCCCGGATCCCCTCCTACAATGAGCAGTTCTTC.

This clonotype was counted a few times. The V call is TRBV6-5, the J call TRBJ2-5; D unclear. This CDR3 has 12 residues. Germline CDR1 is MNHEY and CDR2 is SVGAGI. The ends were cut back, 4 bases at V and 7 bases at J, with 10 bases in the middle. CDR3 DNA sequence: TGTGCCAGCAGTTCCTCCCATTGGACCCAGTACTTC. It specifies CASSSSHWTQYF.

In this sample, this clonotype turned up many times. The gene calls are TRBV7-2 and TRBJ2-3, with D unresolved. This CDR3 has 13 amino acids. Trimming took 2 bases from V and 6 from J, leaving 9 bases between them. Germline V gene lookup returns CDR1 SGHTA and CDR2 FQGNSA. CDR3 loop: CASSLQAWDTQYF. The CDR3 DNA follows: TGTGCCAGCAGCTTACAGGCATGGGATACGCAGTATTTT.

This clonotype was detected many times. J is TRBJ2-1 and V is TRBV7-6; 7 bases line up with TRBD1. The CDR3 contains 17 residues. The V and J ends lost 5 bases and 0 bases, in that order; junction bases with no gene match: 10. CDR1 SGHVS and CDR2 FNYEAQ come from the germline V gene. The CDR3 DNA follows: TGTGCCAGCAGCCCTGGTGGGGGACAGAGCTCCTACAATGAGCAGTTCTTC. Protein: CASSPGGGQSSYNEQFF. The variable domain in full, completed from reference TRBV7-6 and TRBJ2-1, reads GAGVSQSPRYKVTKRGQDVALRCDPISGHVSLYWYRQALGQGPEFLTYFNYEAQQDKSGLPNDRFSAERPEGSISTLTIQRTEQRDSAMYRCASSPGGGQSSYNEQFFGPGTRLTVL.

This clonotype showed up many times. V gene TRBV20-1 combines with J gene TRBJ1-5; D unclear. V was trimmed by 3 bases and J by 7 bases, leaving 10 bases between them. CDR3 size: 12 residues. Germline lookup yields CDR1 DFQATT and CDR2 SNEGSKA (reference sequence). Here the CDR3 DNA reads TGCAGTGCTAGGTCACAGCTACAGCCCCAGCATTTT. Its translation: CSARSQLQPQHF.

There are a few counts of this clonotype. The CDR3 DNA reads as TGTGCCAGCAGCCCGAGGTGGAGCTCCTACAATGAGCAGTTCTTC. This sequence encodes CASSPRWSSYNEQFF. The rearrangement links TRBV5-4 to TRBJ2-1; no firm D call. Trimming left V 4 bases short and J 0 bases short, with 11 bases between. From germline, CDR1 is SGHNT and CDR2 YYREEE (reference sequence). The CDR3 extends over 15 amino acids.

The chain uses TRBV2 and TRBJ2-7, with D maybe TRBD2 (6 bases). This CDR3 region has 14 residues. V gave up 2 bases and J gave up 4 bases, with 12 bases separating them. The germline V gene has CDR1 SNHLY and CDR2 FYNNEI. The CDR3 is CASSEFVTSYEQYF. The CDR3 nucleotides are TGTGCCAGCAGTGAATTCGTGACTAGTTACGAGCAGTACTTC.

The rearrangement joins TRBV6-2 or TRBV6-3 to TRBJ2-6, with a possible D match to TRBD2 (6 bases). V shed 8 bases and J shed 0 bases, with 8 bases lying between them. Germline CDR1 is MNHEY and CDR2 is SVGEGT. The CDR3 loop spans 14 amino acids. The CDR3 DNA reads TGTGCCAGCGGAGGGACCTCTGGGGCCAACGTCCTGACTTTC. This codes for CASGGTSGANVLTF.

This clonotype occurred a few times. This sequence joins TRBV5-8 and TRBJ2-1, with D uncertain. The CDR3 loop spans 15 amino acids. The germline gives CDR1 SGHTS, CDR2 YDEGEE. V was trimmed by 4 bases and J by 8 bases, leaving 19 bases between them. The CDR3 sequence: CASSRTNFLAYEQFF. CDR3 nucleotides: TGTGCCAGCAGCCGTACGAATTTTTTAGCCTATGAGCAGTTCTTC.

The CDR3 sequence is CASSLEVPGNTIYF. The DNA for the CDR3 is TGCGCCAGCAGCTTGGAAGTTCCCGGAAACACCATATATTTT. The rearrangement links TRBV5-1 to TRBJ1-3; D not resolved. The CDR3 has 14 amino acids. CDR1 and CDR2 (germline): SGHRS, YFSETQ. V was trimmed by 0 bases and J by 4 bases, leaving 8 bases between them.

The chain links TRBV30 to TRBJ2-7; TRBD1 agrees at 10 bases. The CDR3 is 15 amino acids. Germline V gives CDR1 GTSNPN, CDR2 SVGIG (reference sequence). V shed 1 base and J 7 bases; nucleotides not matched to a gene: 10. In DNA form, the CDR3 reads TGTGCCTGGAGTGCCCCAGGGGACAGGGGCTTAGAGCAGTACTTC. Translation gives CAWSAPGDRGLEQYF.

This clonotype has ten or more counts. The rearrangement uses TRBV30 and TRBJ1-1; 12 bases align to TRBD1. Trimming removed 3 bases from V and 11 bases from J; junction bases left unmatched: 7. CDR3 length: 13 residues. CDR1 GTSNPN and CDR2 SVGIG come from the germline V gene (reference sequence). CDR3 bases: TGTGCCTGGAGGGGACAGGGGGCCCGGACGGCTTTCTTT. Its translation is CAWRGQGARTAFF.

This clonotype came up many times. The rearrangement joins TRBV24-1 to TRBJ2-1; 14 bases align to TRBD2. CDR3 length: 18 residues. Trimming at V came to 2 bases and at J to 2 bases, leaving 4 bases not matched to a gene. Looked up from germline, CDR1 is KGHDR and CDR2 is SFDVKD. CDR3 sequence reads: CATSDSGLAGDAYNEQFF. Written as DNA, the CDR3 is TGTGCCACCAGTGATTCGGGACTAGCGGGAGACGCCTACAATGAGCAGTTCTTC.

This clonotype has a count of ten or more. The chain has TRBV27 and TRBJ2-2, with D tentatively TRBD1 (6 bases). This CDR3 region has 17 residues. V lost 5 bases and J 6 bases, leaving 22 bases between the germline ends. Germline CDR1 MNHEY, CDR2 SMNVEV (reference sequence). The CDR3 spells CASSPRWTAAAAGELFF. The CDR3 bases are TGTGCCAGCAGTCCACGTTGGACAGCCGCCGCCGCCGGGGAGCTGTTTTTT.

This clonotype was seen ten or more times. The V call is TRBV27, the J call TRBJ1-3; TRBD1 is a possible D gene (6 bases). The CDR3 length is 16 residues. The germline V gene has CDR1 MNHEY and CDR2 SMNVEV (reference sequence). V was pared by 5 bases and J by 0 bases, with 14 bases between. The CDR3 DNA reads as TGTGCCAGCAGTGCGGACAGCGCTAGCTCTGGAAACACCATATATTTT. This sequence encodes CASSADSASSGNTIYF.

CDR3 nucleotides: TGTGCCAGCAGCCCCGGAAGGCGGGGGGCAAGTACAGATACGCAGTATTTT. Protein: CASSPGRRGASTDTQYF. J is TRBJ2-3 and V is TRBV11-3; TRBD2 aligns across 8 bases. The CDR3 totals 17 residues. V lost 5 bases and J lost 3; bases outside the gene matches: 13. The germline V gene encodes CDR1 SGHNT and CDR2 YENEEA.

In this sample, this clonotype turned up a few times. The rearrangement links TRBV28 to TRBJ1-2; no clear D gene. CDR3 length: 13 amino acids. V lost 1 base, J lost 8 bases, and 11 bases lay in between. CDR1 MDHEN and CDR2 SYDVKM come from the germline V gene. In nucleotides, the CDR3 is TGTGCCAGCAGTTTATTAGGGCTCGAGGGCTACACCTTC. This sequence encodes CASSLLGLEGYTF.

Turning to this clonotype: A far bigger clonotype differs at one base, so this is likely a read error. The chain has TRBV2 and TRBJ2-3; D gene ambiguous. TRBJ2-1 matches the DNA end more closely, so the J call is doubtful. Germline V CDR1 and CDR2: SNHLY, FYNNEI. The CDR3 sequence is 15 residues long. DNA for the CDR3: TGTGCCAGCAGGAAGGATCGAGGCGAATACAATAAGCAGTTCTTC. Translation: CASRKDRGEYNKQFF.

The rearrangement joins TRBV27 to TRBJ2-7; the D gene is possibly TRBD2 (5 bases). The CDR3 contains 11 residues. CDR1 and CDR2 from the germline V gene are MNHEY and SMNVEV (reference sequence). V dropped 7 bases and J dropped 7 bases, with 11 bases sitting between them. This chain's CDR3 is CASTEGSEQYF. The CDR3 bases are TGTGCCAGCACCGAGGGTTCAGAGCAGTACTTC.

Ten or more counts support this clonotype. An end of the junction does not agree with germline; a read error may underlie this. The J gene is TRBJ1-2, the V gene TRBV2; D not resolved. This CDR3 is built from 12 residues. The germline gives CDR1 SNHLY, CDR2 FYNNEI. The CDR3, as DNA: TGTGCCAGCAATGAAGCTAACTATGGCTACACCTTC. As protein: CASNEANYGYTF. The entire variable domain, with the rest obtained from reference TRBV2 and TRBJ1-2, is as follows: EPEVTQTPSHQVTQMGQEVILRCVPISNHLYFYWYRQILGQKVEFLVSFYNNEISEKSEIFDDQFSVERPDGSNFTLKIRSTKLEDSAMYFCASNEANYGYTFGSGTRLTVV.

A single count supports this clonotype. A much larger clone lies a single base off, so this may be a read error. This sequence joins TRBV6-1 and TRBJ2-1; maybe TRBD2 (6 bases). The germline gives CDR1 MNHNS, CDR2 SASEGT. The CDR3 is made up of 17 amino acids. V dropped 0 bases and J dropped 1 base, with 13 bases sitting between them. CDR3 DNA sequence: TGTGCCAGCAGTGAAGCAAGATGGGGGGTGTCCTACAATGAGCAGTTCTTC. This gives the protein CASSEARWGVSYNEQFF.

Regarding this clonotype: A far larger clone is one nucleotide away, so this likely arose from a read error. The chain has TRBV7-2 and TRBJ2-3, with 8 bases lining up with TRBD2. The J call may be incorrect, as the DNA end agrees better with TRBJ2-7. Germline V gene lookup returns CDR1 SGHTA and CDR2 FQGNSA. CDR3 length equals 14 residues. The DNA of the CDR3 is TGTGCCAGCAGCTTTGGACTAGCTATTAATGAGCAGTACTTC. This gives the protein CASSFGLAINEQYF.

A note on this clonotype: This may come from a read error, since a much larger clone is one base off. The CDR3 loop reads CSASLGSPETQYF. CDR3 DNA sequence: TGCAGTGCTAGTCTCGGCAGCCCAGAGACCCAGTACTTC. V gene TRBV20-1 combines with J gene TRBJ2-5; D not resolved. The CDR3 covers 13 residues. Germline V gives CDR1 DFQATT, CDR2 SNEGSKA (reference sequence). The V end lost 3 bases, the J end lost 4 bases, and 12 bases lay between the germline ends.

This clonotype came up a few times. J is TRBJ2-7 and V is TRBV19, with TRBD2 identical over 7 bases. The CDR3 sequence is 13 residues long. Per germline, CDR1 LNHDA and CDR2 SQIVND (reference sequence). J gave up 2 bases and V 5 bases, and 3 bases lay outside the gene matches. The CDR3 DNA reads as TGTGCCAGTAGTCCTAGCGGACCCTACGAGCAGTACTTC. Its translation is CASSPSGPYEQYF.